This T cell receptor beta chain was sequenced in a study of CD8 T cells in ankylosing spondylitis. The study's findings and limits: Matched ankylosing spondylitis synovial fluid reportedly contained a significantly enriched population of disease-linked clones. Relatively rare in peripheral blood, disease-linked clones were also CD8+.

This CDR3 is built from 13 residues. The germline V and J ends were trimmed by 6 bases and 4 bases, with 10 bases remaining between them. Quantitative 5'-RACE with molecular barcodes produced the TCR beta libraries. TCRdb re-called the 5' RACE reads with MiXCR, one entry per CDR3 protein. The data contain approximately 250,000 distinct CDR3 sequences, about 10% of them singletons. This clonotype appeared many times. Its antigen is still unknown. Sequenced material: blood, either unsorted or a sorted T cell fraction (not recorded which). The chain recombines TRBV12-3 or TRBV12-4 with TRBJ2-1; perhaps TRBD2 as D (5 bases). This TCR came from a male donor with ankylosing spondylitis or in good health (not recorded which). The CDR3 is CASSKTRYNEQFF. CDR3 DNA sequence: TGTGCCAGCAGCAAAACTAGGTACAATGAGCAGTTCTTC.